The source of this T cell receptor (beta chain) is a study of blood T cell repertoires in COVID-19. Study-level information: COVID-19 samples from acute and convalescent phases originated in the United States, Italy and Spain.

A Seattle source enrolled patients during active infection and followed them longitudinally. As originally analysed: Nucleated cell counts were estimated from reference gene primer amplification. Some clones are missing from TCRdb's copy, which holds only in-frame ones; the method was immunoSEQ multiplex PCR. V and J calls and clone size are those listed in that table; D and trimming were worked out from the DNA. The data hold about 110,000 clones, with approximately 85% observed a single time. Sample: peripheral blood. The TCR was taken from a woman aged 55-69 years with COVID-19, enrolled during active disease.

The DNA for the CDR3 is TGTGCCAGCAGTACACAACAGGGGAGACCTAACAATGAGCAGTTCTTC. Amino acid sequence: CASSTQQGRPNNEQFF. The rearrangement links TRBV28 to TRBJ2-1; 7 positions match TRBD1. V dropped 5 bases and J dropped 5; count of bases not matched to a gene: 12. The germline V gene has CDR1 MDHEN and CDR2 SYDVKM. The CDR3 has 16 amino acids.